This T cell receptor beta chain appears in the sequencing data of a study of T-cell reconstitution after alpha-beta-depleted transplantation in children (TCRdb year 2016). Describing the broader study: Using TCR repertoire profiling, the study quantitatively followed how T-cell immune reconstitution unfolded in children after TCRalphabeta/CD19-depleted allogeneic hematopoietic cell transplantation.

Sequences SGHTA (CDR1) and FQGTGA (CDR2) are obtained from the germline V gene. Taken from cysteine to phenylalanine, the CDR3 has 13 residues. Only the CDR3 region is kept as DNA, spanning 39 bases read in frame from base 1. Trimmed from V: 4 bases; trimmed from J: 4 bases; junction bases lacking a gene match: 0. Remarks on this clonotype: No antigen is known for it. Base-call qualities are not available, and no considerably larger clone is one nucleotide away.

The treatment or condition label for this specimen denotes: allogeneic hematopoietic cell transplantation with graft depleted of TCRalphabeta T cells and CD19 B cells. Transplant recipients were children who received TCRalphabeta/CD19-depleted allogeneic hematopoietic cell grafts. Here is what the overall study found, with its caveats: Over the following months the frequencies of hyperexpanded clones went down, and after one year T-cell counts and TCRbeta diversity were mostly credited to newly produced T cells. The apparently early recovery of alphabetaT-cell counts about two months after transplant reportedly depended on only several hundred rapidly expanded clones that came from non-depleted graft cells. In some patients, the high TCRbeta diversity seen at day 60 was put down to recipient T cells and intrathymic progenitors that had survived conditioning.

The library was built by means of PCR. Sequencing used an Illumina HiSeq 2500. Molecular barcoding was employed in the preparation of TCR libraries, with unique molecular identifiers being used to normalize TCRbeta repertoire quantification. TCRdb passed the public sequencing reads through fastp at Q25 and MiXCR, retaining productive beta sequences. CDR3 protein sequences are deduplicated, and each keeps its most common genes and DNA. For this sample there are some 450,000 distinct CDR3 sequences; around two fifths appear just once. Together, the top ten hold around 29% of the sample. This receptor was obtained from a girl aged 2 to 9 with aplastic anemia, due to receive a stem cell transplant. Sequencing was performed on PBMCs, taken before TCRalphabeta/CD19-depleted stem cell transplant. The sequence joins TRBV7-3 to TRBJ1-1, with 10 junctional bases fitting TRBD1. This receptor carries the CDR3 CASSWDRGTEAFF. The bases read TGTGCCAGCAGCTGGGACAGGGGCACTGAAGCTTTCTTT. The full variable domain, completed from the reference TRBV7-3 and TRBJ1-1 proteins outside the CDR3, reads GAGVSQTPSNKVTEKGKYVELRCDPISGHTALYWYRQSLGQGPEFLIYFQGTGAADDSGLPNDRFFAVRPEGSVSTLKIQRTERGDSAVYLCASSWDRGTEAFFGQGTRLTVV.